The clone carrying this T cell receptor beta chain appeared many times. The source of the sample is a study of spatial heterogeneity in lung cancer. Described time point: sample taken at primary tumor resection. TCRdb itself ran the 5' RACE reads through MiXCR, one entry per CDR3 protein. The table has roughly 80,000 distinct CDR3 sequences, 8% seen once; the top ten hold 6.8%. The J segment lost 5 bases and the V segment lost 7 bases, leaving 1 base of the junction unmatched. Germline V gives CDR1 SQVTM, CDR2 ANQGSEA. The CDR3 length is 10 residues. Sequencing was performed on PBMCs, taken at surgery. This sequence originates from a male donor with early-stage non-small cell lung cancer. The chain links TRBV29-1 to TRBJ2-5, with 7 bases fitting TRBD2. In DNA form, the CDR3 reads TGCAGCGCCGGGGGGGAGACCCAGTACTTC. The encoded protein is CSAGGETQYF.